This TCR beta chain was identified during a study of regulatory T cells in long-lasting Graves disease. Time point specified: newly diagnosed GD, antithyroid drugs for less than 3 months. Researchers made the TCR library from RNA that was extracted from PBMCs. The V gene end was trimmed by 0 bases and the J gene end by 0 bases; junction bases not matched to a gene: 2. The V gene's germline CDR1 is SEHNR and CDR2 FQNEAQ (reference sequence). This CDR3 region has 17 residues. This clonotype was counted only a few times. The authors built TCR beta libraries using iRepertoire HTBI primers and Arm-PCR of CDR3 regions. TCRdb fed the multiplex PCR reads into MiXCR, producing one record per CDR3 protein. The sample holds around 420,000 distinct CDR3 sequences, about a sixth seen once.

This sequence originates from a female donor with Graves disease. The sample here was peripheral blood mononuclear cells (PBMCs), taken at new diagnosis, from a patient treated with antithyroid drugs. This chain connects TRBV7-9 to TRBJ2-1; 10 bases agree with TRBD2. The CDR3 region has the DNA TGTGCCAGCAGCTTAGCAGGACTAGCGGACTCCTACAATGAGCAGTTCTTC. Residues: CASSLAGLADSYNEQFF.